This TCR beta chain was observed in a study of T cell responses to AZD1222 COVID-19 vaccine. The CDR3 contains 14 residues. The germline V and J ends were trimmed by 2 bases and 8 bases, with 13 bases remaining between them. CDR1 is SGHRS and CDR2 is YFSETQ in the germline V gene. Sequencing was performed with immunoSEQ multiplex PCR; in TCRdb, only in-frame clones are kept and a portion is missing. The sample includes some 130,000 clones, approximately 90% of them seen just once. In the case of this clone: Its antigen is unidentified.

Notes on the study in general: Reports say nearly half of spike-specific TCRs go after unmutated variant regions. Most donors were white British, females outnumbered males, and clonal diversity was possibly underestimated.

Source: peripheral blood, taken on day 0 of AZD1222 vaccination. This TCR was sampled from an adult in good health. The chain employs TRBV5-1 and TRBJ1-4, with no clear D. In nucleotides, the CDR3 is TGCGCCAGCAGCTTCTACGGGGTAGGGGAAAAACTGTTTTTT. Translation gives CASSFYGVGEKLFF.